The source of this TCR beta chain is a study of cytomegalovirus exposure and HLA in healthy donors (dated by TCRdb to about 2017). Regarding the complete study: According to an earlier analysis of 587 of the donors, some 180 million T cells yielded 90 million to 130 million unique TCR beta sequences and about 300 Gb of sequence data. An early release covering roughly 640 HLA-typed donors comprised about 300 gigabases of sequencing data and tens of millions of unique TCR sequences. Of the 300 to 500 genotyped donors, approximately 81% were placed in the genetic ancestry cluster associated with self-reported Caucasian donors. The study was designed to test whether signatures of past pathogen exposure could be identified by cataloging public T cell receptors. The T cell repertoires of under 700 subjects were profiled by immunosequencing and related to cytomegalovirus serostatus. In addition to the first cohort of approximately 650 subjects, a separate validation cohort of 120 different subjects was used. To predict cytomegalovirus infection status, the study brought together high-throughput TCR immunosequencing, statistical association of individual TCRs with disease status, and machine learning. A later analysis re-analyzed previously published TCR beta repertoires from about 730 donors and added high-resolution HLA genotyping to study TCR occurrence patterns. In the later analysis, no new phenotypic data were used to find candidate immune exposures; instead, reliance was placed on TCR beta sequences and their occurrence across donors. To decide whether each TCR beta V gene segment behaved as functional or pseudogenic, an earlier analysis of some 540 of the donors relied on high-throughput TCR beta sequencing. Alongside the repertoire data, information on donor age, sex, ethnicity and CMV serostatus was compiled. Genome-wide SNP genotypes for about 55% of the 666 donors were used in a later genetic analysis, which treated that subset as a discovery cohort. All discovery cohort repertoires had been generated using a single sequencing platform. HLA typing included class I and class II loci at four-digit resolution. The number of typed donors differed by locus: roughly 620-630 for A, B, C, DRB1 and DQB1; roughly 510 for DQA1; approximately 600 for DPA1; and around 470 for DPB1. Several DR-DQ haplotypes were handled as single units for association and clustering, since linkage in the cohort was strong. Among about 410 genotyped donors of the cohort, an average of approximately 240,000 unique TCR beta nucleotide sequences was sequenced per donor, of which about 20% were non-productive.

V is cut by 2 bases and J by 0 bases, and the space between the germline ends is 8 bases. Taken from the germline V gene, the CDR1 and CDR2 loops are MDHEN and SYDVKM. The cysteine opens and the phenylalanine closes a CDR3 of 14 amino acids. The CDR3 DNA has 42 bases and is translated from base 1. Broad study findings and their caveats: The presence/absence analyses assumed that sequencing depth was roughly uniform across donors, and that assumption may not be true. The classifier was reported to diagnose cytomegalovirus status with high specificity and sensitivity in both the original and validation cohorts. A later genetic analysis associated a missense DCLRE1C variant with V-gene and J-gene trimming of TCR beta chains, and an independent cohort replicated the association. Strong co-occurrence of HLA alleles, especially DR and DQ, made assigning TCR associations to individual alleles difficult. Because some donors lacked HLA typing at each locus, the association tests relied only on the typed subset. According to a later genetic analysis, donors in an Asian-associated ancestry cluster had fewer N-insertions in productive TCRs than the roughly 670-donor mean. A further reported finding was that TCR beta sequences accurately predicted the HLA-A and HLA-B alleles for most subjects in the first cohort. Correlated functional status among segregating V segments might reflect linkage disequilibrium, but an unknown experimental factor could not be ruled out. Most TCR sequences were observed very rarely across donors, whereas some public TCRs were present in many individuals. A later analysis found that HLA-associated TCR beta chains were more clonally expanded and had lower generation probabilities than equally common non-associated chains. Some IMGT-functional V segments, including TRBV6-2 and TRBV6-3, could not be distinguished by the 87-base-pair reads and were therefore excluded. A cluster of highly shared sequence variants was judged likely to represent a technical artifact of the sequencing pipeline. In a later analysis, 16,951 TCR beta sequences were associated with specific HLA alleles at a false discovery rate of 0.05. In an earlier analysis of more than 500 of the donors, most TCR beta V segments appeared in productive rearrangements about 87% or about 30% of the time, broadly matching IMGT annotations. The only immune exposure information available for the cohort was CMV serostatus. The authors suggested that the approach could potentially be extended to other disease states and immunological phenotypes. The cohort was sequenced for TCR beta chains only, and without alpha or paired-chain data the features that could be detected were limited. Several of the top co-occurrence clusters appeared to be linked to parvovirus B19, influenza, CMV and Epstein-Barr virus, according to a later analysis. A later analysis found that most CMV-associated TCR beta chains appeared HLA-restricted, with HLA associations seemingly driven largely by CMV exposure. Three of the identified cytomegalovirus-associated TCR beta chains were confirmed in vitro to be specific for cytomegalovirus antigens. In a later analysis, TCR association rates were found to vary across HLA loci, with the most associated TCRs seen for DRB1 alleles and the fewest for HLA-C alleles. Because counts were too low, fewer than 20 rarely observed V segments, including chromosome 9 orphons, were excluded from the earlier analysis of fewer than 650 of the donors. A total of 164 TCR beta chains were listed by the study as associated with cytomegalovirus.

In total, fewer than 750 healthy bone marrow donors made up the cohort. At the time of sampling, every cohort member was nominally healthy, though immune exposures that went unrecorded were likely present. The donor was CMV seropositive and belonged to the group of some 290 seropositive cohort members. A peripheral blood sample was provided by each donor, and peripheral blood mononuclear cells were used for TCR beta sequencing. The Qiagen DNeasy Blood Extraction Kit was used to extract genomic DNA from the blood cell samples. The library relied on the immunoSEQ multiplex PCR assay. The multiplex PCR relied on a mix of 60 forward primers for TCR Vbeta segments and 13 reverse primers for TCR Jbeta segments. Amplification of the CDR3 region of rearranged TCR beta genes was performed with a multiplex PCR assay on genomic DNA. Amplified TCR beta libraries were sequenced as 87-base-pair reads on the Illumina HiSeq System. On the authors' methods: A later analysis tallied about 77 million unique TCR beta chains across the 666 repertoires, and approximately 9.9 million of those chains were shared by two or more donors. Raw reads were error-corrected and collapsed into unique sequences with a nearest-neighbor algorithm that merged closely related sequences to remove PCR and sequencing errors. To assign V, D and J gene segments, CDR3 sequences were aligned to IMGT reference sequences. For a sequence to be retained, a match of at least six nucleotides was required to both a V gene segment and a J gene segment. A rearrangement was called productive if the CDR3 had no stop codons and remained in frame with V and J, and every other rearrangement was called non-productive. Following IMGT convention, CDR3 was defined as the stretch from the second conserved V-encoded cysteine up to the conserved J-encoded phenylalanine. The earlier analysis of about 610 of the donors excluded sequences that lacked an unambiguous match to a single V gene segment. In an earlier analysis of 587 of the donors, V segments were called functional above 56.7% productive rearrangements and were called segregating when the between-donor standard deviation exceeded 5%. To diagnose cytomegalovirus status from the catalog of TCR beta chain sequences, a statistical classification framework was built. A later analysis assigned V and J genes by comparing TCR nucleotide sequences with IMGT/GENE-DB human TR gene sequences. The TCRdist pipeline was used in a later analysis to assign CDR3 sequences and most-parsimonious VDJ recombination scenarios. In a later analysis, every TCR beta chain was defined by the combination of its CDR3 amino acid sequence and its V-gene family, and reads without a unique V-gene family were dropped. To address suspected cross-contamination and a sequencing artifact, a later analysis removed approximately 600 highly shared, low-generation-probability nucleotide sequences. For each public chain, a later analysis derived a clonal expansion index from normalized ranks of inferred template counts within each repertoire. In a later analysis, generation probabilities were computed with a VDJ recombination model fitted to out-of-frame rearrangements, and the resulting probabilities were checked against IGoR. Hypergeometric tests were used in a later analysis to score TCR-TCR, TCR-HLA and TCR-CMV co-occurrence, with a repertoire-size bias correction applied to the TCR pairs. To estimate false discovery rates, a later analysis permuted the HLA or CMV assignments 20 times. In a later analysis, co-occurring TCRs were grouped using DBSCAN, with TCRdist sequence similarity added in when clustering inside HLA-allele-positive subsets. Repertoires with fewer than 30,000 or more than 120,000 public chains, plus five repertoires with anomalous nucleotide sharing, were excluded from co-occurrence clustering. This is the immuneACCESS table as TCRdb keeps it, with only in-frame sequences that have V and J called. A part of the clones is gone; compared with another copy, unresolved V genes explain less than half, and the rest is unexplained. V and J calls and clone size are copied from that table; D and trimming were computed from the DNA. The sample data list over 100,000 clones, and 70% to 80% of these were observed just once. Of the sample, just under 3% falls within the top ten clones.

Of note for this clone: Which antigen it targets is not known. Within one base of it there is no much larger clone, and no base qualities were kept.

The chain is assembled from TRBV28 and TRBJ2-7; the D segment could be TRBD1, given 6 matching bases. This sequence was found in a woman between 18 and 30 years old in good health and CMV-seropositive. Sequenced material: PBMCs. CDR3 reads: CASSLGGHSYEQYF. The base sequence is TGTGCCAGCAGTTTAGGGGGACACTCCTACGAGCAGTACTTC.